This is a list of T cell receptor beta chains from one sample in a study of CDR3 diversity in severe acne. TCRdb recomputed calls from the PCR reads with MiXCR, one row per CDR3 protein. This sample has more than 70,000 distinct CDR3 sequences; 49% occur once, and the top ten carry around a tenth. The sequencing input was blood. The receptors were gathered from a male donor with severe acne vulgaris. The CDR3 runs from the conserved cysteine through the conserved F or W. A D gene is named only where the DNA matches it firmly. Rows give clone size only sometimes, using once, few, many, or a class for an expanded clone.

V: TRBV11-3; D: NA; size: many; J: TRBJ2-5; DNA: TGTGCCAGCAGCTTAGTACGGGATACCCGGGAGACCCAGTACTTC; CDR3: CASSLVRDTRETQYF
V: TRBV29-1; D: NA; size: NA; J: TRBJ2-2; DNA: TGCAGTGGCTTCCTCGGCGGGGACAACACCGGGGAGCTGTTTTTT; CDR3: CSGFLGGDNTGELFF
V: TRBV30; D: TRBD2; size: NA; J: TRBJ2-5; DNA: TGTGCCTGGAGTGTCCTCGGGACTAGCGGGAGAGAATGGGAGACCCAGTACTTC; CDR3: CAWSVLGTSGREWETQYF
V: TRBV29-1; D: NA; size: NA; J: TRBJ2-6; DNA: TGCAGCGTTGAAACAAAGGACAGACTCTACTTCTCTGGGGCCAACGTCCTGACTTTC; CDR3: CSVETKDRLYFSGANVLTF
V: TRBV25-1; D: TRBD2; size: NA; J: TRBJ2-5; DNA: TGTGCCAGCAGTGAATATCTCCGGGAGGCCTTTAAAGAGACCCAGTACTTC; CDR3: CASSEYLREAFKETQYF
V: TRBV7-3; D: TRBD2; size: many; J: TRBJ2-3; DNA: TGTGCCAGCAGCTTTTTAGCGGGAGTCACAGATACGCAGTATTTT; CDR3: CASSFLAGVTDTQYF
V: TRBV5-1; D: NA; size: many; J: TRBJ2-5; DNA: TGCGCCAGCAGCGGCTACAGGGCTCAAGAGACCCAGTACTTC; CDR3: CASSGYRAQETQYF
V: TRBV25-1; D: NA; size: NA; J: TRBJ1-6; DNA: TGTGCCAGCAGTCCAACCGGACAGACTTATAATTCACCCCTCCACTTT; CDR3: CASSPTGQTYNSPLHF
V: TRBV2; D: TRBD1; size: many; J: TRBJ1-5; DNA: TGTGCCAGCAGTCGACAGGGGGCCGGCAATCAGCCCCAGCATTTT; CDR3: CASSRQGAGNQPQHF
V: TRBV9; D: NA; size: NA; J: TRBJ1-4; DNA: TGTGCCAGCACAGGGAGGGACTCTACTGAAAAACTGTTTTTT; CDR3: CASTGRDSTEKLFF
V: TRBV20-1; D: NA; size: NA; J: TRBJ2-5; DNA: TGCAGTGCTAGACCCAGCGAGAGTAGCGAGACCCAGTACTTC; CDR3: CSARPSESSETQYF
V: TRBV5-6; D: NA; size: many; J: TRBJ1-5; DNA: TGTGCCAGCAGCTTGATGGGGCCAGGAGGACAGCCCCAGCATTTT; CDR3: CASSLMGPGGQPQHF
V: TRBV24-1; D: TRBD1; size: NA; J: TRBJ2-2; DNA: TGTGCCACCAGTGATTTGAAGGGGGCGAACACCGGGGAGCTGTCTTTT; CDR3: CATSDLKGANTGELSF
V: TRBV6-1; D: NA; size: NA; J: TRBJ1-1; DNA: TGTGCCAGCAGTGAAGATGTGACAAGGGGCACTGAAGCTTTCTTT; CDR3: CASSEDVTRGTEAFF
V: TRBV20-1; D: NA; size: NA; J: TRBJ1-5; DNA: NA; CDR3: CSARDRQTNEKLFFGSGTQHF
V: TRBV6-5; D: TRBD1; size: NA; J: TRBJ2-7; DNA: TGTGCCAGCAGACGCGACAGGGGGCCTAACTCCTACGAGCAGTACTTC; CDR3: CASRRDRGPNSYEQYF
V: TRBV9; D: TRBD1; size: many; J: TRBJ2-1; DNA: TGTGCCAGCAGCGGCGGGACAGGGGCGTACAATGAGCAGTTCTTC; CDR3: CASSGGTGAYNEQFF
V: TRBV6-7; D: NA; size: NA; J: TRBJ2-1; DNA: TGTGCCAGCAGTTACTCAAGCAATCAGCAGTTCTTC; CDR3: CASSYSSNQQFF
V: TRBV7-2; D: NA; size: medium-sized; J: TRBJ2-6; DNA: TGTGCCAGCAGCTTAGCCTTCCGGCAACCCAACGTCCTGACTTTC; CDR3: CASSLAFRQPNVLTF
V: TRBV10-3; D: NA; size: NA; J: TRBJ2-7; DNA: TGTGCCATCAGTGAGTCTGACTACGAGCAGTACTTC; CDR3: CAISESDYEQYF
V: TRBV6-5; D: TRBD1; size: NA; J: TRBJ2-1; DNA: TGTGCCAGCAGTCCAAACTTCCCTCCACAGGGGTCCTACAATGAGCAGTTCTTC; CDR3: CASSPNFPPQGSYNEQFF
V: TRBV7-9; D: NA; size: NA; J: TRBJ2-7; DNA: TGTGCCAGCAGCTGGGCGGTGGGGCTAGGCCTGCAGTACTTC; CDR3: CASSWAVGLGLQYF
V: TRBV7-8; D: NA; size: NA; J: TRBJ1-1; DNA: TGTGCCAGCAGCCCCAGGGGAGCGGACACTGAAGCTTTCTTT; CDR3: CASSPRGADTEAFF
V: TRBV20-1; D: NA; size: NA; J: TRBJ1-2; DNA: TGCAGTGCTCGAGACATCGAAGGAGGCGGCTACACCTTC; CDR3: CSARDIEGGGYTF
V: TRBV20-1; D: TRBD2; size: many; J: TRBJ2-1; DNA: TGCAGTGCTAGAGATTGGGGGACTAATCACTACAATGAGCAGTTCTTC; CDR3: CSARDWGTNHYNEQFF
V: TRBV10-1; D: TRBD1; size: NA; J: TRBJ2-7; DNA: TGCGCCAGCAGTGACCGGGACAGGAACTACGAGCAGTACTTC; CDR3: CASSDRDRNYEQYF
V: TRBV24-1; D: NA; size: NA; J: TRBJ2-1; DNA: TGTGCCACCAGGGCAAGCGGGCGGACCTCCTACAATGAGCAGTTCTTC; CDR3: CATRASGRTSYNEQFF